A single sample is the source of the 13 T cell receptor beta chains below, sequenced in a study of cytomegalovirus exposure and HLA in healthy donors. TCRdb's copy holds only in-frame clones and misses some; the assay was immunoSEQ multiplex PCR. The data contain approximately 130,000 clones, approximately 81% of them singletons. Sequencing was done on a sample of PBMCs. The receptors were gathered from a woman younger than 45 in good health and CMV-seronegative.

This chain connects TRBV21-1 to TRBJ1-5; TRBD1, as called in the table, went unchecked against the DNA. TRBV21-1 is deemed a pseudogene. The length of the CDR3 is 15 residues. CDR3 DNA: TGTGCCAGCAGCAACGTACAGGCTAGCAATCAGCCCCAGCATTTT. This sequence encodes CASSNVQASNQPQHF.

The chain links TRBV2 to TRBJ2-7; the match to TRBD1 covers 7 bases. V shed 0 bases and J 0 bases; nucleotides not matched to a gene: 14. The CDR3 is 19 amino acids. Germline assignment: CDR1 SNHLY and CDR2 FYNNEI. The CDR3 reads CASSEAGQRSRDSSYEQYF. The CDR3, as DNA: TGTGCCAGCAGTGAAGCGGGACAACGGAGTAGGGACAGCTCCTACGAGCAGTACTTC. Full variable domain (missing parts from reference TRBV2 and TRBJ2-7): EPEVTQTPSHQVTQMGQEVILRCVPISNHLYFYWYRQILGQKVEFLVSFYNNEISEKSEIFDDQFSVERPDGSNFTLKIRSTKLEDSAMYFCASSEAGQRSRDSSYEQYFGPGTRLTVT.

The rearrangement joins TRBV19 to TRBJ2-5, with TRBD1 matching 10 bases. CDR3 length equals 15 residues. CDR1 is LNHDA and CDR2 is SQIVND in the germline V gene (reference sequence). V lost 4 bases and J lost 2; bases outside the gene matches: 4. The CDR3: CASSTRDRGQETQYF. The CDR3, as DNA: TGTGCCAGTAGTACCCGGGACAGGGGACAAGAGACCCAGTACTTC. The whole variable domain, remainder taken from reference TRBV19 and TRBJ2-5, is DGGITQSPKYLFRKEGQNVTLSCEQNLNHDAMYWYRQDPGQGLRLIYYSQIVNDFQKGDIAEGYSVSREKKESFPLTVTSAQKNPTAFYLCASSTRDRGQETQYFGPGTRLLVL.

As DNA, the CDR3 is TGTGCCAGCAGCTCTGACAGGGGTGGCTACACCTTC. Residues: CASSSDRGGYTF. The chain has TRBV7-2 and TRBJ1-2, with TRBD1 matching over 8 bases. Germline lookup yields CDR1 SGHTA and CDR2 FQGNSA. Trimming cost V 4 bases and J 7 bases; bases outside gene matches: 2. The CDR3 sequence is 12 residues long. Complete variable domain (other parts from reference TRBV7-2 and TRBJ1-2): GAGVSQSPSNKVTEKGKDVELRCDPISGHTALYWYRQSLGQGLEFLIYFQGNSAPDKSGLPSDRFSAERTGGSVSTLTIQRTQQEDSAVYLCASSSDRGGYTFGSGTRLTVV.

The chain employs TRBV5-6 and TRBJ2-2; TRBD1 aligns across 9 bases. The CDR3 is 15 residues long. Losses at the gene ends were 2 bases for V and 4 bases for J; bases not matched to a gene: 3. From germline, CDR1 is SGHDT and CDR2 YYEEEE. This CDR3 is CASSFRDRATGELFF. The CDR3 DNA reads TGTGCCAGCAGCTTCCGGGACAGGGCCACCGGGGAGCTGTTTTTT.

This sequence joins TRBV15 and TRBJ2-3; 7 bases are shared with TRBD2. With 2 bases clipped from V and 8 bases from J, the junction kept 13 bases outside the gene matches. The CDR3 contains 16 residues. Germline CDR1 and CDR2: LNHNV and YYDKDF (reference sequence). DNA for the CDR3: TGTGCCACCAGCAGAACCAGCGGCGGGGGAGGGGTTACGCAGTATTTT. This encodes CATSRTSGGGGVTQYF.

This clone was recorded a few times. The chain carries TRBV30 and TRBJ2-1; 14 bases fit TRBD2. The CDR3 sequence is 15 residues long. The ends lost 6 bases at V and 9 bases at J; junction bases unmatched: 10. CDR1 and CDR2 from the germline V gene are GTSNPN and SVGIG (reference sequence). The CDR3 region is CACRLAGGLLGEQFF. CDR3 coding DNA: TGTGCCTGCCGACTAGCGGGGGGGCTCCTGGGTGAGCAGTTCTTC.

V and J are TRBV9 and TRBJ2-6, with TRBD1 as a possible D gene (5 bases). The V gene lost 0 bases and the J gene lost 2 bases, with 6 bases spanning the gap. The CDR3 is 15 residues long. Looked up from germline, CDR1 is SGDLS and CDR2 is YYNGEE. The CDR3 DNA sequence: TGTGCCAGCAGCGTAGAGGGGACTGGGGCCAACGTCCTGACTTTC. Its protein is CASSVEGTGANVLTF.

The J gene is TRBJ2-2, the V gene TRBV9, with no clear D. The germline V and J ends were trimmed by 0 bases and 6 bases, with 6 bases remaining between them. CDR3 length equals 13 residues. The V gene's germline CDR1 is SGDLS and CDR2 YYNGEE. CDR3 in amino acids: CASSVVGSGELFF. CDR3 DNA: TGTGCCAGCAGCGTAGTGGGCTCCGGGGAGCTGTTTTTT.

This chain uses TRBV7-2 with TRBJ1-3; 7 nucleotides agree with TRBD1. The germline V gene encodes CDR1 SGHTA and CDR2 FQGNSA. Trimming at V came to 5 bases and at J to 3 bases, leaving 13 bases not matched to a gene. The CDR3 has 17 amino acids. CDR3 coding DNA: TGTGCCAGCAGCCCCCCGGGGCAGGGGGTTAGTGGAAACACCATATATTTT. Its protein product is CASSPPGQGVSGNTIYF. The complete variable domain, with remaining parts taken from reference TRBV7-2 and TRBJ1-3, reads GAGVSQSPSNKVTEKGKDVELRCDPISGHTALYWYRQSLGQGLEFLIYFQGNSAPDKSGLPSDRFSAERTGGSVSTLTIQRTQQEDSAVYLCASSPPGQGVSGNTIYFGEGSWLTVV.

The rearrangement links TRBV13 to TRBJ1-6; the D is unclear. Trimming took 5 bases from V and 7 from J, leaving 21 bases between them. From germline, CDR1 is PRHDT and CDR2 FYEKMQ (reference sequence). This CDR3 comprises 17 residues. The CDR3 sequence is CASSNSGRFKENSPLHF. In DNA form, the CDR3 reads TGTGCCAGCAGCAACAGCGGCCGATTTAAGGAAAATTCACCCCTCCACTTT.

This clone was seen only once. The rearrangement links TRBV7-3 to TRBJ2-1; 7 bases map to TRBD2. The CDR3 has 15 amino acids. Germline V CDR1 and CDR2: SGHTA, FQGTGA. Trimming cost V 1 base and J 4 bases; bases outside gene matches: 4. CDR3 DNA sequence: TGTGCCAGCAGCTTAAGTGGGGGGGAATACAATGAGCAGTTCTTC. The encoded protein is CASSLSGGEYNEQFF.

This chain uses TRBV9 with TRBJ2-1, with TRBD2 matching 9 bases. The CDR3 consists of 16 residues. The V gene end was trimmed by 4 bases and the J gene end by 2 bases; junction bases not matched to a gene: 7. In germline, CDR1 is SGDLS, CDR2 YYNGEE. The CDR3 DNA follows: TGTGCCAGCAGCCCTTGGACTAGCGCGACCTACAATGAGCAGTTCTTC. Its protein is CASSPWTSATYNEQFF.